What follows are 16 T cell receptor beta chains derived from one specimen sequenced in a study of blood T cell repertoires in COVID-19. TCRdb's table, derived via immunoSEQ multiplex PCR, lists solely in-frame clones and lacks some. Of approximately 77,000 clones listed, approximately 80% were seen once; the top ten hold under 5.5%. The sample comprised peripheral blood. All receptors come from a woman aged 70-85 years with acute or convalescent COVID-19.

The J gene is TRBJ2-7, the V gene TRBV21-1; TRBD2, the D gene given by the table, was not confirmed from the DNA. TRBV21-1 is labeled a pseudogene. The CDR3 runs to 16 residues. This CDR3 is CASSKARGPSVYEQYF. The CDR3 coding sequence is TGTGCCAGCAGCAAAGCGCGGGGACCCTCCGTCTACGAGCAGTACTTC.

The chain employs TRBV24-1 and TRBJ2-2; tentatively, D is TRBD2 (5 bases). Trimming took 0 bases from V and 0 from J, leaving 10 bases between them. Germline lookup yields CDR1 KGHDR and CDR2 SFDVKD. CDR3 length equals 17 residues. As DNA, the CDR3 is TGTGCCACCAGTGATTTGAGAGGGCTCGCGAACACCGGGGAGCTGTTTTTT. Translation: CATSDLRGLANTGELFF.

The V and J genes are TRBV21-1 and TRBJ2-2; the listed D gene, TRBD2, was not tested against the DNA. TRBV21-1 is noted as a pseudogene. The CDR3 is 16 amino acids. CDR3 sequence reads: CASSKVKSPGTGELFF. The CDR3 DNA follows: TGTGCCAGCAGCAAAGTTAAGTCCCCGGGAACCGGGGAGCTGTTTTTT.

The chain is built from TRBV18 and TRBJ2-3; TRBD2 matches 8 bases. CDR1 and CDR2 from the germline V gene are KGHSH and LQKENI. The V gene end was trimmed by 2 bases and the J gene end by 4 bases; junction bases not matched to a gene: 2. The CDR3 is 14 amino acids. CDR3 region: CASSPRLASDTQYF. The CDR3 DNA is TGTGCCAGCTCACCAAGACTAGCGTCAGATACGCAGTATTTT.

V is TRBV29-1 and J is TRBJ2-3; 9 nucleotides agree with TRBD1. Germline V gene lookup returns CDR1 SQVTM and CDR2 ANQGSEA. Trimming removed 6 bases from V and 3 bases from J; junction bases left unmatched: 4. The CDR3 runs 13 residues. CDR3 nucleotide sequence: TGCAGCGTCGCGGGACAGGGTACAGATACGCAGTATTTT. It translates to CSVAGQGTDTQYF.

For the CDR3, the DNA is TGTGCCAGTGGACAGTTGAACACTGAAGCTTTCTTT. Its protein product is CASGQLNTEAFF. The rearrangement joins TRBV19 to TRBJ1-1, with a weak D call TRBD1 (6 bases). V shed 8 bases and J shed 0 bases, with 7 bases lying between them. This CDR3 has 12 residues. Germline V gene sequence: CDR1 LNHDA, CDR2 SQIVND (reference sequence).

The rearrangement joins TRBV19 to TRBJ2-3, with TRBD2 identical over 9 bases. Germline assignment: CDR1 LNHDA and CDR2 SQIVND (reference sequence). The CDR3 runs to 18 residues. Trimming at V came to 4 bases and at J to 0 bases, leaving 11 bases not matched to a gene. The CDR3 nucleotides are TGTGCCAGTAGTACGAGGAGGCTAGCGGGATCTAGCACAGATACGCAGTATTTT. Its protein product is CASSTRRLAGSSTDTQYF.

The J gene is TRBJ1-4, the V gene TRBV18, with D perhaps matching TRBD1 (6 bases). This CDR3 region has 13 residues. Germline CDR1 and CDR2: KGHSH and LQKENI. V was cut by 3 bases and J by 5 bases, with 7 bases left in between. The CDR3 here is CASSPDRNEKLFF. The CDR3 DNA reads TGTGCCAGCTCACCGGACAGAAATGAAAAACTGTTTTTT.

This clone was counted only a few times. The gene calls are TRBV9 and TRBJ1-1, with 11 bases matching TRBD1. The CDR3 extends over 12 amino acids. With 10 bases clipped from V and 6 bases from J, the junction kept 5 bases outside the gene matches. Germline V gives CDR1 SGDLS, CDR2 YYNGEE. The CDR3 loop is CASGQGASEAFF. For the CDR3, the DNA is TGTGCCTCCGGACAGGGGGCATCTGAAGCTTTCTTT. Variable domain in full (rest from reference TRBV9 and TRBJ1-1): DSGVTQTPKHLITATGQRVTLRCSPRSGDLSVYWYQQSLDQGLQFLIQYYNGEERAKGNILERFSAQQFPDLHSELNLSSLELGDSALYFCASGQGASEAFFGQGTRLTVV.

The chain has TRBV9 and TRBJ2-3; D perhaps matches TRBD2 (5 bases). Trimming took off 4 bases at V and 1 base at J, with 10 bases between the two ends. This CDR3 contains 14 residues. Germline CDR1 and CDR2: SGDLS and YYNGEE. In DNA form, the CDR3 reads TGTGCCAGCAGCCCCCGGACTCGCACAGATACGCAGTATTTT. This sequence encodes CASSPRTRTDTQYF.

The chain is built from TRBV6-4 and TRBJ2-3, with 9 bases aligning to TRBD2. V dropped 4 bases and J dropped 1; count of bases not matched to a gene: 6. Germline V CDR1 and CDR2: MRHNA, SNTAGT. The CDR3 sequence is 16 residues long. CDR3 sequence reads: CASSAVAGDRTDTQYF. CDR3 coding DNA: TGTGCCAGCAGTGCCGTAGCGGGGGATCGCACAGATACGCAGTATTTT.

This clone was found a few times. This chain connects TRBV7-9 to TRBJ1-1, with no clear D. This CDR3 comprises 12 residues. Germline lookup yields CDR1 SEHNR and CDR2 FQNEAQ (reference sequence). Deletions cut 7 bases from V and 1 base from J, with 7 bases between. The DNA for the CDR3 is TGTGCCAGCAAATCGGGGAACACTGAAGCTTTCTTT. Protein sequence: CASKSGNTEAFF.

The chain recombines TRBV6-1 with TRBJ1-2; D may be TRBD1 (5 bases). Between the trimmed V and J ends, which lost 2 bases and 4 bases, there was a span of 20 bases. The CDR3 is made up of 17 amino acids. Germline values: CDR1 MNHNS, CDR2 SASEGT. CDR3 in amino acids: CASSESVGGVNSYGYTF. CDR3 in DNA: TGTGCCAGCAGTGAATCCGTTGGGGGGGTAAACAGCTATGGCTACACCTTC.

This sequence joins TRBV4-1 and TRBJ1-1, with TRBD1 identical over 8 bases. Trimming cost V 3 bases and J 4 bases; bases outside gene matches: 7. In germline, CDR1 is MGHRA, CDR2 YSYEKL. This CDR3 has 15 residues. The CDR3 here is CASSHEMTGVTEAFF. CDR3 bases: TGCGCCAGCAGCCACGAGATGACAGGGGTCACTGAAGCTTTCTTT.

The chain links TRBV11-2 to TRBJ1-3, with 7 bases matching TRBD1. CDR1 is SGHAT and CDR2 is FQNNGV in the germline V gene. With 2 bases clipped from V and 4 bases from J, the junction kept 8 bases outside the gene matches. This CDR3 contains 16 residues. The CDR3 DNA reads as TGTGCCAGCAGCTTATCCCCCGACAGGGTGGGAAACACCATATATTTT. Amino acid sequence: CASSLSPDRVGNTIYF.

CDR3 DNA sequence: TGTGCCAGCAGCAACACTCCGGGACAGCCCACTGAAGAAGCTTTCTTT. Translated, it gives CASSNTPGQPTEEAFF. This chain joins TRBV9 and TRBJ1-1; TRBD1 matches at 7 bases. From germline, CDR1 is SGDLS and CDR2 YYNGEE. Trimming removed 4 bases from V and 8 bases from J; junction bases left unmatched: 17. This CDR3 spans 16 amino acids.